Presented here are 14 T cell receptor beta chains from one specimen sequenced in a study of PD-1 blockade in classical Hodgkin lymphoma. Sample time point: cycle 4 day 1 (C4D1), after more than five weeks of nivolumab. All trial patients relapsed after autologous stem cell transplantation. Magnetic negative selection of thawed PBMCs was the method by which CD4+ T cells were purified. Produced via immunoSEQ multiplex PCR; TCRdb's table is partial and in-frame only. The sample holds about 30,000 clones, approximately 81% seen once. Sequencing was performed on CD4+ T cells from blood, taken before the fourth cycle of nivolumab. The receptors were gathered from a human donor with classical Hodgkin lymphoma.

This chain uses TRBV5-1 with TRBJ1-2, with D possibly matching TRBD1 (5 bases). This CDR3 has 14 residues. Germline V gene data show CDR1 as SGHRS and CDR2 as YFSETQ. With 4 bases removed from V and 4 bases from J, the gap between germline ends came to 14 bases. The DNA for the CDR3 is TGCGCCAGCAGCCCAGGGCAGGGTGGCTATGGCTACACCTTC. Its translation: CASSPGQGGYGYTF. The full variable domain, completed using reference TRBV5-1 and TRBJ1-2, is KAGVTQTPRYLIKTRGQQVTLSCSPISGHRSVSWYQQTPGQGLQFLFEYFSETQRNKGNFPGRFSGRQFSNSRSEMNVSTLELGDSALYLCASSPGQGGYGYTFGSGTRLTVV.

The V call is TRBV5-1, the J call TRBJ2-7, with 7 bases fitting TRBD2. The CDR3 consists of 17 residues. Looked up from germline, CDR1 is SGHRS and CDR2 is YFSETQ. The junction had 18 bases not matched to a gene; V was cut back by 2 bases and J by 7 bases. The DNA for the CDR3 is TGCGCCAGCAGCTTCGCACCCGGGGACGGGGGGACGCTGGAGCAGTACTTC. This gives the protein CASSFAPGDGGTLEQYF.

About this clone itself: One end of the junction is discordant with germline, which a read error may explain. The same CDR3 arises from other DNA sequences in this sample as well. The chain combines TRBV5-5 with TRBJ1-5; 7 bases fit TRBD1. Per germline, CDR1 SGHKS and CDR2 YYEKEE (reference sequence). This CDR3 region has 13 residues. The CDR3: CASSLQGHQPQHF. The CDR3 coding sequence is TGTGCCAGCAGCTTACAGGGGCATCAGCCCCAACATTTT. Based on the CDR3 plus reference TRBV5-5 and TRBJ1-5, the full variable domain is DAGVTQSPTHLIKTRGQQVTLRCSPISGHKSVSWYQQVLGQGPQFIFQYYEKEERGRGNFPDRFSARQFPNYSSELNVNALLLGDSALYLCASSLQGHQPQHFGDGTRLSIL.

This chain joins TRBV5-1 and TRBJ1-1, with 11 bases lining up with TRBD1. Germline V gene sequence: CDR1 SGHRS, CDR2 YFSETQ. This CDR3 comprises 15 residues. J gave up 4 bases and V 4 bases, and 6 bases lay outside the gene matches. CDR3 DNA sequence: TGCGCCAGCAGCAAAGCCGGGACAGGGGGCACTGAAGCTTTCTTT. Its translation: CASSKAGTGGTEAFF.

CDR3 in amino acids: CASSLRREQPQHF. The CDR3 DNA follows: TGCGCCAGCAGCCTCCGCAGGGAGCAGCCCCAGCATTTT. The chain couples TRBV4-1 to TRBJ1-5; a possible D gene is TRBD1 (5 bases). Germline CDR1 and CDR2: MGHRA and YSYEKL. Between the trimmed V and J ends, which lost 4 bases and 7 bases, there was a span of 11 bases. The CDR3 sequence is 13 residues long.

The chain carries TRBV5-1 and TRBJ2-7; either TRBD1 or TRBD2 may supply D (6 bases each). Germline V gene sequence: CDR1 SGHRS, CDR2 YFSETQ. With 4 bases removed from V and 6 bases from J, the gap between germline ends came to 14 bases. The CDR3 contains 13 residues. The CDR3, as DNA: TGCGCCAGCAGCCCCACGGGGGCTCTCGAGCAGTACTTC. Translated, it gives CASSPTGALEQYF.

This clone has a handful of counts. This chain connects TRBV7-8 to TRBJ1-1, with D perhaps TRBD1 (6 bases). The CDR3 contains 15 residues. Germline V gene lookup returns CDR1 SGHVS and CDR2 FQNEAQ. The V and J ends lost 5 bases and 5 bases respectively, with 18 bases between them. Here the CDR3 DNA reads TGTGCCAGCAGCCTATCAGGGGTTGATGGGACTGAAGCTTTCTTT. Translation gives CASSLSGVDGTEAFF.

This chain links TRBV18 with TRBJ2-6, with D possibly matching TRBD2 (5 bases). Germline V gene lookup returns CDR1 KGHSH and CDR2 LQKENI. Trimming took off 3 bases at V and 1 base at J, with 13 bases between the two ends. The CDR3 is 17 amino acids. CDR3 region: CASSPLTGLSGANVLTF. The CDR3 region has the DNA TGTGCCAGCTCACCTTTGACGGGATTGTCTGGGGCCAACGTCCTGACTTTC.

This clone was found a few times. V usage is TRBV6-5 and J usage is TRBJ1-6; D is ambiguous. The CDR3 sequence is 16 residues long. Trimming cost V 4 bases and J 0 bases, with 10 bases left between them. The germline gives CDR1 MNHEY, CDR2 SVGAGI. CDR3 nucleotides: TGTGCCAGCAGTTCGCCATCTAGCTCCTATAATTCACCCCTCCACTTT. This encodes CASSSPSSSYNSPLHF.

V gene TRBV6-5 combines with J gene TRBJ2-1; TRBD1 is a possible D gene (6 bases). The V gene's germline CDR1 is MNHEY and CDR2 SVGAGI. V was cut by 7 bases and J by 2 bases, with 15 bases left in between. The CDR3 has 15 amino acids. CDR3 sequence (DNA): TGTGCCAGCAACAGGGCAGGATCGACCTACAATGAGCAGTTCTTC. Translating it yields CASNRAGSTYNEQFF.

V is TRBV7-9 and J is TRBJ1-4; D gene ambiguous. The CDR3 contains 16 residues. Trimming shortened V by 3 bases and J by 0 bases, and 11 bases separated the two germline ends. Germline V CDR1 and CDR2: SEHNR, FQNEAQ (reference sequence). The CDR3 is CASSFNLDPTNEKLFF. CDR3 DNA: TGTGCCAGCAGCTTCAACCTTGACCCAACTAATGAAAAACTGTTTTTT.

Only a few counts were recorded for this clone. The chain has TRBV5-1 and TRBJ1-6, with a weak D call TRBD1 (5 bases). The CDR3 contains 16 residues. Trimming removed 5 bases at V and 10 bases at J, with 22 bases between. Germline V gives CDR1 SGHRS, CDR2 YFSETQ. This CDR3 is CASSSGPQGEGSPLHF. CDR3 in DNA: TGCGCCAGCAGTTCTGGACCCCAGGGAGAGGGATCACCCCTCCACTTT.

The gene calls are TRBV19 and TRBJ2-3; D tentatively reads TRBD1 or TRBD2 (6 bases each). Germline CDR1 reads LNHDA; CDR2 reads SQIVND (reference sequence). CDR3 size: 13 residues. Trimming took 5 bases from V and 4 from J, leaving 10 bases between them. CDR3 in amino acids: CASSRGPSDTQYF. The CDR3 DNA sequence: TGTGCCAGTAGTCGGGGGCCCTCAGATACGCAGTATTTT.

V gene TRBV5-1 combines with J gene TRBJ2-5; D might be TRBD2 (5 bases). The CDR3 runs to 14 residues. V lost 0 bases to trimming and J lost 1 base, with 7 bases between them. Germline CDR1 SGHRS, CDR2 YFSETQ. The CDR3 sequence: CASSLGRGQETQYF. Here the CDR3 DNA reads TGCGCCAGCAGCTTGGGCCGGGGCCAAGAGACCCAGTACTTC.